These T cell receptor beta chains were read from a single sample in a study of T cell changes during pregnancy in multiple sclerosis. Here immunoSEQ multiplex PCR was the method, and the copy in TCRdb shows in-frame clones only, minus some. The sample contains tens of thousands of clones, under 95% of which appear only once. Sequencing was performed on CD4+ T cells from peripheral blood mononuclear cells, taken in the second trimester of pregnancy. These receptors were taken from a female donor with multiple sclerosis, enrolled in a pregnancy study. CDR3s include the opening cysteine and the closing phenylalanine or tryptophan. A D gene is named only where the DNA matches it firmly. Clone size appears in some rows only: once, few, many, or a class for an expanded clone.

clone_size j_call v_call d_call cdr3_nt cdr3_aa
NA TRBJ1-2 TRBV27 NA TGTGCCAGCACCCTGAAGATGGGGGGAGTCTATGGCTACACCTTC CASTLKMGGVYGYTF
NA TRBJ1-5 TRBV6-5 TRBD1 TGTGCCAGCAGCCAGGGACAGGGCAATCAGCCCCAGCATTTT CASSQGQGNQPQHF
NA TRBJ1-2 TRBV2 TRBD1 TGTGCCAGCAGTGACCCGGGACAGGGGTATGGCTACACCTTC CASSDPGQGYGYTF
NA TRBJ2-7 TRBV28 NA TGTGCCAGCAGTATAGGGGGACCGTACAGCTCCTACGAGCAGTACTTC CASSIGGPYSSYEQYF
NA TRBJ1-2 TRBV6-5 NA TGTGCCAGCAGTTACTGGGAGGAGGGAAGATATGGCTACACCTTC CASSYWEEGRYGYTF
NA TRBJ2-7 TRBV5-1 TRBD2 TGCGCCAGCAGCGCTATGACTAGCGGGAGCTCCTACGAGCAGTACTTC CASSAMTSGSSYEQYF
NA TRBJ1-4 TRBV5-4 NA TGTGCCAGCAGCTTGGGAGCGACTAATGAAAAACTGTTTTTT CASSLGATNEKLFF
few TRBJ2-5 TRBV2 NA TGTGCCAGCAATCCGGGAGTGGAGACCCAGTACTTC CASNPGVETQYF
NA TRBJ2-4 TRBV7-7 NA TGTGCCAGCAGCTTAGTCCAGGCCACCAAAAACATTCAGTACTTC CASSLVQATKNIQYF
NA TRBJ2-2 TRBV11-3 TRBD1 TGTGCCAGTTCAGGGGGCCAGGACACCGGGGAGCTGTTTTTT CASSGGQDTGELFF
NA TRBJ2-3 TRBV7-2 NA TGTGCCAGCAGCTTAGCTGCCCAGGATACGCAGTATTTT CASSLAAQDTQYF
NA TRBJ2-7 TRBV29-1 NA TGCAGCGTCTCGGACAACCACGAGCAGTACTTC CSVSDNHEQYF
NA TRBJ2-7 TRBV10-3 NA TGTGCCATCAGTGAGTCTCAGCGGGACAACACATACGAGCAGTACTTC CAISESQRDNTYEQYF
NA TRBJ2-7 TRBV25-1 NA TGTGCCAGCAGTGATTCCCCGTTTAACGAGCAGTACTTC CASSDSPFNEQYF
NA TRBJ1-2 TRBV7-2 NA TGTGCCAGCAGCTTACTCGGGGGAGAGGCAAAAGGCTACACCTTC CASSLLGGEAKGYTF
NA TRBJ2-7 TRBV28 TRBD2 TGTGCCAGCAGGACTAGCGGCACCTACGAGCAGTACTTC CASRTSGTYEQYF
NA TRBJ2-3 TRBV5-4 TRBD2 TGTGCCAGCAGCTCGAAGCTAGCGGGAGGCTTCACAGATACGCAGTATTTT CASSSKLAGGFTDTQYF
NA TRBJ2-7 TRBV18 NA TGTGCCAGCTCACCAGAGGCGGTTGACGAGCAGTACTTC CASSPEAVDEQYF
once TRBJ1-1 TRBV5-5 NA TGTGCCAGCAGCCATACACCGAACACTGAAGCTTTCTTT CASSHTPNTEAFF
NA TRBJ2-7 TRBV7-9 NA TGTGCCAGCAGCTTAGCAGGTCAGGCCCACGAGCAGTACTTC CASSLAGQAHEQYF
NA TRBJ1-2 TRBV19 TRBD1 TGTGCCAGTAGTCCTCCGTGGACAGGGGTAATAGGCTACACCTTC CASSPPWTGVIGYTF
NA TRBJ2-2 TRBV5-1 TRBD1 TGCGCCAGCAGCCTGCGGACAGGGGCCATCGCCGGGGAGCTGTTTTTT CASSLRTGAIAGELFF
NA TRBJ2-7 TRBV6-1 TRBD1 TGTGCCAGCGCGGACAGGGTGACCTACGAGCAGTACTTC CASADRVTYEQYF
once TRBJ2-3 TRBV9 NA TGTGCCAGCAGCGTAGGTCCAGACACAGATACGCAGTATTTT CASSVGPDTDTQYF
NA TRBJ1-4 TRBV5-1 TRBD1 TGCGCCAGCAGCTTGCCGGGACAGATGGAAAAACTGTTTTTT CASSLPGQMEKLFF
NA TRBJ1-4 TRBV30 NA TGTGCCTGGAGTCGGAAGGGGCTGAATGAAAAACTGTTTTTT CAWSRKGLNEKLFF
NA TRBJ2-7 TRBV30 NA TGTGCCTGGAGTAGGGGGAACGTCGAGCAGTACTTC CAWSRGNVEQYF
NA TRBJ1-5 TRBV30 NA TGTGCCTGGAGGTCGGCAGGGGCATCCCAGCCCCAGCATTTT CAWRSAGASQPQHF
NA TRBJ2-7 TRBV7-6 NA TGTGCCAGCAGCATCGGACAGTTCTACGAGCAGTACTTC CASSIGQFYEQYF